This T cell receptor beta chain was captured in a study of T-cell reconstitution after alpha-beta-depleted transplantation in children. The TCRbeta library incorporated unique molecular identifiers. One entry per CDR3 protein, called by TCRdb with MiXCR from the PCR reads. The table includes 73,000 or so distinct CDR3 sequences, roughly 4.5% detected once. Findings and limits, study-wide: Alpha-beta T cells about two months after transplant reportedly derived from several hundred expanded graft clones.

Concerning this clonotype: Its antigen is not identified. A read error may account for a junction end that differs from germline.

Sequencing was performed on PBMCs, mostly from graft donor cells, taken 180 days after TCRalphabeta/CD19-depleted stem cell transplant. This clonotype was sampled from a boy in the first two years of life who had a stem cell transplant for acute myeloid leukemia, so the T cells may come from the graft donor.

The CDR3 region has the DNA TGCTGTGCTAGAACGAGGGCGGTTGCGACGTGGGAGACCCAGTACTTC. This encodes CCARTRAVATWETQYF. The rearrangement links TRBV20-1 to TRBJ2-5, with D perhaps matching TRBD2 (5 bases). This CDR3 is 16 amino acids long. From germline, CDR1 is DFQATT and CDR2 SNEGSKA (reference sequence).